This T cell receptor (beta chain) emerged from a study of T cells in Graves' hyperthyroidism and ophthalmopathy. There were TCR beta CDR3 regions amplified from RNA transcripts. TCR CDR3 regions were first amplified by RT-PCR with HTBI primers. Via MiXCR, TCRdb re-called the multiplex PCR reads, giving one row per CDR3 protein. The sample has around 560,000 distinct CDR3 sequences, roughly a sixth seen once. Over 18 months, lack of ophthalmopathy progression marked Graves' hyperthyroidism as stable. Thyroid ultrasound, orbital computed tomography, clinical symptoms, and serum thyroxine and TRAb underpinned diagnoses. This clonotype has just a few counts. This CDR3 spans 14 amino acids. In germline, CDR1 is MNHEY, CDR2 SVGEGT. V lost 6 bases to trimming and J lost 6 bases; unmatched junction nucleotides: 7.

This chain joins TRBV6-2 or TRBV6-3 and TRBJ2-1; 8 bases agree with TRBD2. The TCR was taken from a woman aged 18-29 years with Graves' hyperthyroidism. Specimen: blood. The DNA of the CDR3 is TGTGCCAGCAGGAAAAGCGGGGGTACCAATGAGCAGTTCTTC. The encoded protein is CASRKSGGTNEQFF.